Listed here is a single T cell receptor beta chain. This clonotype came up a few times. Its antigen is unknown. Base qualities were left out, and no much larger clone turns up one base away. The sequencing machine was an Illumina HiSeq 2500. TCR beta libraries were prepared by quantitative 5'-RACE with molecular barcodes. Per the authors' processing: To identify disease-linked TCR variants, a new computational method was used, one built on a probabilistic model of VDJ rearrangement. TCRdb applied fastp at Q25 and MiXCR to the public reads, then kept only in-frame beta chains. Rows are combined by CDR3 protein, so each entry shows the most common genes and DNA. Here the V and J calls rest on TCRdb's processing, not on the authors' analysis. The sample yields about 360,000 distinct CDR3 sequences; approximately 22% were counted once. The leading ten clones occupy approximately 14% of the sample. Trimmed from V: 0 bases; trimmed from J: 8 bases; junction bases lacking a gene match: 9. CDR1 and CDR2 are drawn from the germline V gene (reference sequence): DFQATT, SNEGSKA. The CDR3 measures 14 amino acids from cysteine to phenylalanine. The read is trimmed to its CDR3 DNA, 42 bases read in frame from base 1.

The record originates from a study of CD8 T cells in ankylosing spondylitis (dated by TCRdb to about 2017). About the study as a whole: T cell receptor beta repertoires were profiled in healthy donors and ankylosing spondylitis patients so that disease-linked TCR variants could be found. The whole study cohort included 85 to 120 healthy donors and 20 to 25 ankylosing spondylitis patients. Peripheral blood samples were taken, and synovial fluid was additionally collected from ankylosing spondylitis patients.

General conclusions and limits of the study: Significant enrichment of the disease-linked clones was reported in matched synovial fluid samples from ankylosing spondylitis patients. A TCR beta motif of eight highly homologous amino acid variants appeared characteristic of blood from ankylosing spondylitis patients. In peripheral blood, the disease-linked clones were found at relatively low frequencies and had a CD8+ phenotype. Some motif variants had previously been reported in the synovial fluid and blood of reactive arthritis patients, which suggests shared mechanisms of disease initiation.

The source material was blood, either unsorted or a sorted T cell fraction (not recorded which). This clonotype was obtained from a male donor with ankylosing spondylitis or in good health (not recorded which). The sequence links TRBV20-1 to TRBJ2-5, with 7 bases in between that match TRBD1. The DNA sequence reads TGCAGTGCTAGAGATCGAGGACAGGTCACCACCCAGTACTTC. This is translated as CSARDRGQVTTQYF.